This T cell receptor (beta chain) emerged from a study of blood T cell repertoires in COVID-19. V lost 3 bases to trimming and J lost 10 bases; unmatched junction nucleotides: 9. The CDR3 spans 14 residues. The germline CDR1 and CDR2 sequences are MDHEN and SYDVKM. TCRdb's copy holds only in-frame clones and misses some; the assay was immunoSEQ multiplex PCR. The data contain about 180,000 clones, 70% to 90% of them singletons. The V gene is TRBV28, the J gene TRBJ2-3, with 8 bases that match TRBD2. The TCR comes from a person aged 65-85 years with COVID-19, enrolled during active disease. Sample: peripheral blood. DNA for the CDR3: TGTGCCAGCAGTTTCTTCGCGGGAGGAAAGGCGCAGTATTTT. Translating gives CASSFFAGGKAQYF.